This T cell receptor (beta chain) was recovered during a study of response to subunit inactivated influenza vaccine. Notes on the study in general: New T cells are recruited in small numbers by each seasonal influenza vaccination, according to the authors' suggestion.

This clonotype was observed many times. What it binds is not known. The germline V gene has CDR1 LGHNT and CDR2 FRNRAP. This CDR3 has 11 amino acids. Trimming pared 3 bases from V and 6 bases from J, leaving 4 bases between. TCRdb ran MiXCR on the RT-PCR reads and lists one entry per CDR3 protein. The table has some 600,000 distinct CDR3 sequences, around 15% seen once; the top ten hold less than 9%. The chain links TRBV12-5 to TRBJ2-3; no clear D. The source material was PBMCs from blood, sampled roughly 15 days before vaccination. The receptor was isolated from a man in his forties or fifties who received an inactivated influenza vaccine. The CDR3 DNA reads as TGTGCTAGTGGTTTTGGGGATACGCAGTATTTT. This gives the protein CASGFGDTQYF.